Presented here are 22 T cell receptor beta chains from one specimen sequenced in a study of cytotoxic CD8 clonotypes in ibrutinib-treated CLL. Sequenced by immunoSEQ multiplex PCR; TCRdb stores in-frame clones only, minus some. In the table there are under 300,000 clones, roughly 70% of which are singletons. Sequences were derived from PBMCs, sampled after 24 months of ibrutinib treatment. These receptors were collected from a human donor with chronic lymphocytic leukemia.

The CDR3 DNA reads as TGTGCCAGCAGCGTAGTACCTAGCGGGTTTAGTACAGATACGCAGTATTTT. Translated, it gives CASSVVPSGFSTDTQYF. The chain is built from TRBV9 and TRBJ2-3; 8 bases fit TRBD2. Looked up from germline, CDR1 is SGDLS and CDR2 is YYNGEE. The trim removed 0 bases at V and 3 bases at J, leaving 9 bases unmatched. CDR3 length equals 17 residues.

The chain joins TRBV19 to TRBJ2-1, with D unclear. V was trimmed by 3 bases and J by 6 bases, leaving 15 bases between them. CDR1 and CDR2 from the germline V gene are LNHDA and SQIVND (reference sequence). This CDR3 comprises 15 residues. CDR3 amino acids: CASSIAVDTANEQFF. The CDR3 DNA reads TGTGCCAGTAGTATCGCCGTTGACACCGCCAATGAGCAGTTCTTC.

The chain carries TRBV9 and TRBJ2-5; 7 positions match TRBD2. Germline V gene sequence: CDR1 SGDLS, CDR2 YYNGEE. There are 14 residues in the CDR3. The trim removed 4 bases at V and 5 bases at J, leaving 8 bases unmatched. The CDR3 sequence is CASSPAGVGETQYF. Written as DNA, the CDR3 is TGTGCCAGCAGCCCCGCGGGAGTCGGGGAGACCCAGTACTTC.

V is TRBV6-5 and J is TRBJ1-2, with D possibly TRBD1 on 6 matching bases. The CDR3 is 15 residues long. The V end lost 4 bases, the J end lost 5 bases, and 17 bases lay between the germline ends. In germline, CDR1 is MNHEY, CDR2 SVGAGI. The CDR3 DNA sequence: TGTGCCAGCAGTTCGCAACAGGGAACTTTGTATGGCTACACCTTC. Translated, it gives CASSSQQGTLYGYTF.

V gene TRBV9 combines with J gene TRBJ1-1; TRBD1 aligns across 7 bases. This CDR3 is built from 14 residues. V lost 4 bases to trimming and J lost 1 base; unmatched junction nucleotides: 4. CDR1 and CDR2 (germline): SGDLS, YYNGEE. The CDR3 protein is CASSKGQANTEAFF. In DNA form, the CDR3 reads TGTGCCAGCAGCAAAGGACAGGCGAACACTGAAGCTTTCTTT.

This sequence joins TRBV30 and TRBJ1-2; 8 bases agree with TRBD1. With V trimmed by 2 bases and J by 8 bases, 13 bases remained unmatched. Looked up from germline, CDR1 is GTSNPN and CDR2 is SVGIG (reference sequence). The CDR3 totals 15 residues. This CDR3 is CAWSKGQGAVGGYTF. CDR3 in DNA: TGTGCCTGGAGTAAGGGGCAGGGGGCGGTCGGAGGCTACACCTTC.

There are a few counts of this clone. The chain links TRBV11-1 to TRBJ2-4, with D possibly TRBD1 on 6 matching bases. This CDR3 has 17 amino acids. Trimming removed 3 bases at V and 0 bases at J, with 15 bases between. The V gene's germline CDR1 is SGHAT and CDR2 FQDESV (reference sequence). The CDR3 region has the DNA TGTGCCAGCAGCTTGGACAGAAACTACCCAGCCAAAAACATTCAGTACTTC. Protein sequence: CASSLDRNYPAKNIQYF.

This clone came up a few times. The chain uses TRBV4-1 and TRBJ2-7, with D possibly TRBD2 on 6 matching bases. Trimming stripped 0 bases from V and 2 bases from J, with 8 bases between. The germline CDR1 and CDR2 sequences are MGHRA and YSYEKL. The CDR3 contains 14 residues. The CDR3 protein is CASSQEWGAYEQYF. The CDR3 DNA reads TGCGCCAGCAGCCAAGAGTGGGGGGCCTACGAGCAGTACTTC.

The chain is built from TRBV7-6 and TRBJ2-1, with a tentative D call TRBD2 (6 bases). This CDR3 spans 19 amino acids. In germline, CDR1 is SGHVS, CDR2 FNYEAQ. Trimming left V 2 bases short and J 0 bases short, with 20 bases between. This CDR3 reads CASSLNTGLGGTSYNEQFF. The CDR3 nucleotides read TGTGCCAGCAGCTTAAATACGGGGTTGGGAGGAACCTCCTACAATGAGCAGTTCTTC.

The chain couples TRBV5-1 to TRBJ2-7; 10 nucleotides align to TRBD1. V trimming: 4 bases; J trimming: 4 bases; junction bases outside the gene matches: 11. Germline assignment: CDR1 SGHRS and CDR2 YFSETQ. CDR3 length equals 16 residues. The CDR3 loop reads CASSQEPGQGLYEQYF. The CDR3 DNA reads TGCGCCAGCAGCCAGGAACCGGGACAGGGGTTATACGAGCAGTACTTC.

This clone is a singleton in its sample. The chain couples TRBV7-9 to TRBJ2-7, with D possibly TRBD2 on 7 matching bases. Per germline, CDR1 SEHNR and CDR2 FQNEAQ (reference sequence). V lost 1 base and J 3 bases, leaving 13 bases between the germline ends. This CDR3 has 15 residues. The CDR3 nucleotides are TGTGCCAGCAGCTTAGGGGGGCTAGCGGACTACGAGCAGTACTTC. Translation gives CASSLGGLADYEQYF. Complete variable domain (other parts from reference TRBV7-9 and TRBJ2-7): DTGVSQNPRHKITKRGQNVTFRCDPISEHNRLYWYRQTLGQGPEFLTYFQNEAQLEKSRLLSDRFSAERPKGSFSTLEIQRTEQGDSAMYLCASSLGGLADYEQYFGPGTRLTVT.

This chain's CDR3 is CASSPQTVTSYEQYF. Written as DNA, the CDR3 is TGTGCCAGCAGCCCCCAGACAGTAACCTCCTACGAGCAGTACTTC. The chain has TRBV9 and TRBJ2-7; the D gene is possibly TRBD1 (5 bases). Germline assignment: CDR1 SGDLS and CDR2 YYNGEE. The V end lost 4 bases, the J end lost 0 bases, and 14 bases lay between the germline ends. This CDR3 region has 15 residues. The full variable domain, in which reference TRBV9 and TRBJ2-7 provide the parts outside the CDR3, is DSGVTQTPKHLITATGQRVTLRCSPRSGDLSVYWYQQSLDQGLQFLIQYYNGEERAKGNILERFSAQQFPDLHSELNLSSLELGDSALYFCASSPQTVTSYEQYFGPGTRLTVT.

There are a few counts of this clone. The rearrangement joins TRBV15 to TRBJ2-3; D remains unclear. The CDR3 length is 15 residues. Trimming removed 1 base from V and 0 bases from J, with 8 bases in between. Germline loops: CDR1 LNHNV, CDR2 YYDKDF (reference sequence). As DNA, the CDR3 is TGTGCCACCAGCAGAGGGACGGCGAGCACAGATACGCAGTATTTT. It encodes CATSRGTASTDTQYF.

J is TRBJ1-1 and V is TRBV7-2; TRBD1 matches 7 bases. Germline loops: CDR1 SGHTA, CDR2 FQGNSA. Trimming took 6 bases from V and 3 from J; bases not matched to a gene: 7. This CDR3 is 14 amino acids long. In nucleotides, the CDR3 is TGTGCCAGCAGTACTAACAGGGGAGACACTGAAGCTTTCTTT. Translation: CASSTNRGDTEAFF.

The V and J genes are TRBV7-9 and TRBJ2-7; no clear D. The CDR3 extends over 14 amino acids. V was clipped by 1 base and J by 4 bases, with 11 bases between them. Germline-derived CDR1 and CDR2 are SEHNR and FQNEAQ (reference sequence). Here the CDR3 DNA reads TGTGCCAGCAGCTTAGATGCGGCTTTTTACGAGCAGTACTTC. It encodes CASSLDAAFYEQYF.

As DNA, the CDR3 is TGTGCCAGCAGCTTAAGACGGGAGGACACCGGGGAGCTGTTTTTT. Its translation is CASSLRREDTGELFF. The rearrangement uses TRBV7-9 and TRBJ2-2; 7 nucleotides match TRBD2. This CDR3 has 15 residues. V was pared by 2 bases and J by 3 bases, with 3 bases of the junction left unmatched. Germline loops: CDR1 SEHNR, CDR2 FQNEAQ (reference sequence). Full variable domain (remainder filled in from reference TRBV7-9 and TRBJ2-2): DTGVSQNPRHKITKRGQNVTFRCDPISEHNRLYWYRQTLGQGPEFLTYFQNEAQLEKSRLLSDRFSAERPKGSFSTLEIQRTEQGDSAMYLCASSLRREDTGELFFGEGSRLTVL.

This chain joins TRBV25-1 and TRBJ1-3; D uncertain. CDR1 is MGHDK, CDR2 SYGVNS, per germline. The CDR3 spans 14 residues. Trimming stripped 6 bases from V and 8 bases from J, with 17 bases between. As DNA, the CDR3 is TGTGCCAGCAGGGAAGGGAAAGTATGGGACACCATATATTTT. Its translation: CASREGKVWDTIYF.

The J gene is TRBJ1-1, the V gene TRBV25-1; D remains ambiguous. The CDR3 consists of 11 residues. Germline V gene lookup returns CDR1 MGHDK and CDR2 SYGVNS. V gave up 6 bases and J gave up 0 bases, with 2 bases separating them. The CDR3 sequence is CASSLNTEAFF. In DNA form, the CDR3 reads TGTGCCAGCAGCCTGAACACTGAAGCTTTCTTT.

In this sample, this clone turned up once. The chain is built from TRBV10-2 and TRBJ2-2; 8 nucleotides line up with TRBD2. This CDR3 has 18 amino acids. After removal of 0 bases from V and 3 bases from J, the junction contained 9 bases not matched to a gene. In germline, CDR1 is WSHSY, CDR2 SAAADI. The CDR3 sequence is CASSESIGPRGDTGELFF. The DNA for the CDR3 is TGCGCCAGCAGTGAGTCGATCGGGCCGCGGGGGGACACCGGGGAGCTGTTTTTT.

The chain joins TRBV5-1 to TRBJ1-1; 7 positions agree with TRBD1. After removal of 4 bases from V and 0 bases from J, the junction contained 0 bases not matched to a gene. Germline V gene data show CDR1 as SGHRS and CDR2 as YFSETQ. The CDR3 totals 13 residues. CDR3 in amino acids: CASSGTVNTEAFF. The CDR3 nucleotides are TGCGCCAGCAGCGGGACAGTGAACACTGAAGCTTTCTTT.

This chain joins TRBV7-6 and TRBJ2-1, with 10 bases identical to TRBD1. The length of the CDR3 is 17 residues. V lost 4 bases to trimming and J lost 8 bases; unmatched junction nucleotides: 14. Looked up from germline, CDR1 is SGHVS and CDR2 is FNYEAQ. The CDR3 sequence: CASSSTLDRGLNDEQFF. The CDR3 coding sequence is TGTGCCAGCAGCTCAACCTTGGACAGGGGGTTGAACGATGAGCAGTTCTTC.

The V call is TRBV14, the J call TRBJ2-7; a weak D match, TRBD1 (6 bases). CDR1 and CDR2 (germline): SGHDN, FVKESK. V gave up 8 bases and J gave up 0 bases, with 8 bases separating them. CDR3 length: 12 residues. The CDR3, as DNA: TGTGCCAGCGGACAGATCTCCTACGAGCAGTACTTC. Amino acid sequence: CASGQISYEQYF.